This T cell receptor beta chain was documented in a study of T-cell memory formation after mild COVID-19. A 5'RACE reaction primed in the constant segment made cDNA libraries of TCR alpha and TCR beta, and these carried sample barcodes and UMIs. Each CDR3 protein gets one entry after TCRdb re-called the 5' RACE reads with MiXCR. The table shows 300,000 to 350,000 distinct CDR3 sequences, with around 13% occurring only once. Germline-derived CDR1 and CDR2 are SEHNR and FQNEAQ (reference sequence). Trimming took off 1 base at V and 6 bases at J, with 4 bases between the two ends. This CDR3 contains 12 residues. This clonotype was seen ten or more times.

Source material: PBMCs or a T cell subset sorted from them (not recorded which). The chain uses TRBV7-9 and TRBJ1-5, with D hard to call. The TCR comes from a man between 18 and 35 years old who had mild COVID-19 (a few samples of this study predate the infection). Cell type and time point are not known. Written as DNA, the CDR3 is TGTGCCAGCAGCTTAGATCTTCAGCCCCAGCATTTT. This translates into CASSLDLQPQHF.